This TCR beta chain was documented in a study of T cell responses to AZD1222 COVID-19 vaccine. This CDR3 is 18 amino acids long. The germline V gene has CDR1 SGHAT and CDR2 FQNNGV. The V gene end was trimmed by 5 bases and the J gene end by 3 bases; junction bases not matched to a gene: 16. Clones were read by immunoSEQ multiplex PCR, and TCRdb kept only the in-frame ones, dropping some. This sample yields approximately 130,000 clones, of which approximately 85% are seen a single time; around 5% belongs to the top ten. The receptor's source is an adult who received the AZD1222 COVID-19 vaccine. The rearrangement joins TRBV11-2 to TRBJ2-3; 8 nucleotides match TRBD2. The material was peripheral blood, obtained 28 days after the second AZD1222 dose. CDR3 DNA: TGTGCCAGCAGCCCCGGGGTAGCGGGAAAAAGTCGGACAGATACGCAGTATTTT. Translating it yields CASSPGVAGKSRTDTQYF. Combining the CDR3 with reference TRBV11-2 and TRBJ2-3 gives the whole variable domain EAGVAQSPRYKIIEKRQSVAFWCNPISGHATLYWYQQILGQGPKLLIQFQNNGVVDDSQLPKDRFSAERLKGVDSTLKIQPAKLEDSAVYLCASSPGVAGKSRTDTQYFGPGTRLTVL.